This T cell receptor (gamma chain) came from a study of gamma delta lymphoproliferative disorders and STAT genes. As for the study in general: Each gamma-chain library started from at least 50 ng of genomic DNA, using the LymphoTrack Dx TCRG Assay. Delta libraries were made per EuroClonality-NGS working group procedure.

TCRdb re-called the multiplex PCR reads using CATT. Among about 780 gamma-chain clones, 15% to 20% were seen once, and the ten largest hold approximately 40%. General study points: Nearly all major patient gamma and delta clonotypes were public; only a couple of gamma clonotypes were disease-private.

There are 15 residues in the CDR3. In germline, CDR1 is VTNTFY, CDR2 YDVSTARD (reference sequence). Losses at the gene ends were 0 bases for V and 6 bases for J; bases not matched to a gene: 7. By share, this clone counts as large. Its antigen is undetermined. Genomic DNA from isolated PBMCs served as the sequencing template. The receptor comes from a human donor in good health. This sequence joins TRGV3 and TRGJP2. TCRdb supplies no J gene; here it was assigned by aligning the nucleotide sequence to germline. Sequences were obtained from blood. For the CDR3, the DNA is TGTGCCACCTGGGACAGGCTCGGTGGTGATTGGATCAAGACGTTT. Protein product: CATWDRLGGDWIKTF.